What follows are 9 T cell receptor beta chains derived from one specimen sequenced in a study of cytomegalovirus exposure and HLA in healthy donors. It was with 60 Vbeta and 13 Jbeta primers that the PCR ran. TCRdb's table, derived via immunoSEQ multiplex PCR, lists solely in-frame clones and lacks some. The data show about 52,000 clones, with around 62% seen just once and 12% held by the top ten. Sequencing was carried out using PBMCs. The receptor set was obtained from a human donor in good health.

V is TRBV30 and J is TRBJ2-7; 8 bases match TRBD2. The CDR3 is 12 residues long. The germline gives CDR1 GTSNPN, CDR2 SVGIG (reference sequence). CDR3 sequence reads: CACGGNLGEQYF. In DNA form, the CDR3 reads TGTGCTTGCGGGGGGAACCTGGGCGAGCAGTACTTC.

This chain joins TRBV7-9 and TRBJ2-1; no reliable D call. The CDR3 runs 11 residues. V lost 3 bases and J lost 7, with 4 bases in between. The germline V gene encodes CDR1 SEHNR and CDR2 FQNEAQ (reference sequence). The CDR3 loop reads CASSFGNEQFF. The CDR3 nucleotides are TGTGCCAGCAGCTTCGGTAATGAGCAGTTCTTC.

Comments on this clone: One end of the junction is discordant with germline, which a read error may explain. The J gene is TRBJ2-7, the V gene TRBV18; 11 bases fit TRBD2. Germline V gene sequence: CDR1 KGHSH, CDR2 LQKENI. CDR3 length equals 15 residues. The CDR3 DNA sequence: TGTGCCAGCTCCCCACTAGCGGGGGTCTCCTACGAGCAGTACTTC. It specifies CASSPLAGVSYEQYF. Full variable domain (remainder filled in from reference TRBV18 and TRBJ2-7): NAGVMQNPRHLVRRRGQEARLRCSPMKGHSHVYWYRQLPEEGLKFMVYLQKENIIDESGMPKERFSAEFPKEGPSILRIQQVVRGDSAAYFCASSPLAGVSYEQYFGPGTRLTVT.

V usage is TRBV19 and J usage is TRBJ1-1; D unresolved. CDR1 LNHDA and CDR2 SQIVND come from the germline V gene (reference sequence). CDR3 size: 14 residues. V was pared by 0 bases and J by 1 base, with 6 bases between. The CDR3 coding sequence is TGTGCCAGTAGTATAGATTTGAGGAACACTGAAGCTTTCTTT. It yields the protein CASSIDLRNTEAFF.

This clone was seen only a few times. CDR3 in DNA: TGTGCCTGGAGTGCGGGACAGGCTAACACTGAAGCTTTCTTT. Translated: CAWSAGQANTEAFF. This rearrangement joins TRBV30 to TRBJ1-1; 8 bases match TRBD1. The CDR3 is 14 residues long. The germline V gene encodes CDR1 GTSNPN and CDR2 SVGIG (reference sequence). The junction had 3 bases not matched to a gene; V was cut back by 1 base and J by 2 bases.

The sample holds a few counts of this clone. The gene calls are TRBV30 and TRBJ1-1, with 7 nucleotides matching TRBD1. This CDR3 region has 14 residues. The germline CDR1 and CDR2 sequences are GTSNPN and SVGIG (reference sequence). After removal of 3 bases from V and 7 bases from J, the junction contained 11 bases not matched to a gene. CDR3: CAWSRDRATLEAFF. CDR3 DNA: TGTGCCTGGAGCCGAGACAGGGCAACTCTTGAAGCTTTCTTT.

This clone came up a few times. The chain has TRBV27 and TRBJ2-1; 15 bases align to TRBD2. The CDR3 runs to 18 residues. Germline CDR1 MNHEY, CDR2 SMNVEV (reference sequence). V gave up 6 bases and J gave up 2 bases; unmatched junction bases: 8. The CDR3 DNA sequence: TGTGCCAGCAGCCCACAGGGGACTAGCGGGGGGCCCTACAATGAGCAGTTCTTC. Translation gives CASSPQGTSGGPYNEQFF.

Comment on this clone: A junction boundary mismatches the germline segment, possibly from a read error. This sequence joins TRBV7-9 and TRBJ1-2; D is unresolved. This CDR3 is built from 12 residues. Germline CDR1 SEHNR, CDR2 FQNEAQ (reference sequence). CDR3 nucleotide sequence: TGTTCCAGCAGCTTACATGAGTATGGCTACACCTTC. Residues: CSSSLHEYGYTF. Together with reference TRBV7-9 and TRBJ1-2, the CDR3 gives the full variable domain: DTGVSQNPRHKITKRGQNVTFRCDPISEHNRLYWYRQTLGQGPEFLTYFQNEAQLEKSRLLSDRFSAERPKGSFSTLEIQRTEQGDSAMYLCSSSLHEYGYTFGSGTRLTVV.

This clone has only a few counts. The V and J genes are TRBV5-1 and TRBJ1-6, with D possibly being TRBD1 (6 bases). The CDR3 totals 16 residues. CDR1 SGHRS and CDR2 YFSETQ come from the germline V gene. Trimming took off 4 bases at V and 2 bases at J, with 13 bases between the two ends. The CDR3, as DNA: TGCGCCAGCAGCCCGGACAGCCTTCCCTATAATTCACCCCTCCACTTT. Translated: CASSPDSLPYNSPLHF.